This TCR beta chain was recorded in a study of molecular identifiers for immune sequencing clone quantification. This clonotype was observed many times. TCRdb called the PCR reads again in MiXCR, with one record for every CDR3 protein. The sample has approximately 550,000 distinct CDR3 sequences, about 22% seen once. Naive CD8 sequencing libraries were generated from 20,000 to 1,000,000 sorted cells, with 10%, 30% or 50% RNA as input. With 5 bases clipped from V and 0 bases from J, the junction kept 12 bases outside the gene matches. Germline V gives CDR1 SGHDN, CDR2 FVKESK. The CDR3 is made up of 18 amino acids.

The TCR sequence derives from a human donor in good health. Some libraries in this study had Jurkat cell RNA spiked in. Specimen: naive CD8+ T cells from blood, with Jurkat cell RNA spiked in. Specified subset: FACS-sorted CD8+CD4-CCR7+CD45RA+ naive T cells. J is TRBJ1-3 and V is TRBV14; 8 positions match TRBD1. The CDR3 region has the DNA TGTGCCAGCAGCTTACGATCAGGGGGCTTGGACTCTGGAAACACCATATATTTT. Translation gives CASSLRSGGLDSGNTIYF.